Sequencing of this T cell receptor beta chain was carried out in a study of cytomegalovirus exposure and HLA in healthy donors. As for the study in general: The study's early data release held tens of millions of unique TCRs from HLA-typed donors.

Donors sampled were nominally healthy, though unrecorded immune exposures were likely. Findings of the study overall: Reportedly, diagnosis of cytomegalovirus status by the classifier showed high specificity and sensitivity. Analysis performed later found around 15,000 TCR beta sequences associated with HLA alleles at 0.05 false discovery rate.

Remarks on this clone: Its antigen is still unknown.

PCR was performed using 60 Vbeta and 13 Jbeta primers. Sequenced by immunoSEQ multiplex PCR; TCRdb stores in-frame clones only, minus some. The top ten hold approximately 1.5% of the sample, which has approximately 170,000 clones, roughly 70% seen once. Trimming stripped 1 base from V and 2 bases from J, with 12 bases between. The CDR3 is made up of 16 amino acids. Germline CDR1 reads LNHNV; CDR2 reads YYDKDF (reference sequence). The sample was PBMCs. The chain is built from TRBV15 and TRBJ1-5, with D perhaps TRBD1 (5 bases). The source is a girl aged 10 to 17 in good health and CMV-seronegative. The CDR3 DNA is TGTGCCACCAGCAGAGGGAATTCGGGGGGCAATCAGCCCCAGCATTTT. Translation: CATSRGNSGGNQPQHF.